These 14 T cell receptor beta chains were sequenced from one sample in a study of OX40 agonist ivuxolimab in advanced cancers. Sequenced by immunoSEQ multiplex PCR; TCRdb stores in-frame clones only, minus some. The top ten hold 12% of the sample, which has approximately 58,000 clones, about 91% seen once. Sequenced here: CD4+ or CD8+ T cells sorted from blood, sampled in a trial of the OX40 agonist ivuxolimab. Receptor source: an adult with an advanced solid tumor such as melanoma, head and neck, liver or kidney cancer.

J is TRBJ2-7 and V is TRBV27; unclear D gene. Deletions cut 4 bases from V and 2 bases from J, with 9 bases between. The CDR3 is 13 residues long. Germline CDR1 MNHEY, CDR2 SMNVEV (reference sequence). CDR3 sequence reads: CASSWSRTYEQYF. DNA of the CDR3: TGTGCCAGCAGTTGGTCCCGGACCTACGAGCAGTACTTC.

CDR3 loop: CASSLTGARTDTQYF. The DNA for the CDR3 is TGTGCCAGCAGCTTAACAGGAGCGCGCACAGATACGCAGTATTTT. The chain carries TRBV7-3 and TRBJ2-3; D unclear. This CDR3 has 15 residues. Per germline, CDR1 SGHTA and CDR2 FQGTGA. V lost 0 bases and J lost 1, with 8 bases in between.

This chain links TRBV27 with TRBJ2-7; D gene unclear. The ends were cut back, 2 bases at V and 3 bases at J, with 20 bases in the middle. The CDR3 covers 17 residues. Germline CDR1 MNHEY, CDR2 SMNVEV (reference sequence). CDR3 loop: CASSLHFGPNPDYEQYF. Written as DNA, the CDR3 is TGTGCCAGCAGTTTACATTTCGGACCGAACCCTGACTACGAGCAGTACTTC.

The CDR3 spells CASSLFGPLGPVWDQPQHF. The CDR3 DNA is TGTGCCAGCAGTTTATTCGGACCTCTAGGACCGGTCTGGGATCAGCCCCAGCATTTT. V is TRBV27 and J is TRBJ1-5; D is unresolved. With 1 base removed from V and 5 bases from J, the gap between germline ends came to 24 bases. CDR1 and CDR2 (germline): MNHEY, SMNVEV (reference sequence). This CDR3 has 19 residues.

The chain joins TRBV29-1 to TRBJ2-2; TRBD2 matches at 9 bases. From germline, CDR1 is SQVTM and CDR2 ANQGSEA. J was trimmed by 8 bases and V by 7 bases; bases with no gene match: 8. This CDR3 is 13 amino acids long. This CDR3 is CSAALAGSGELFF. For the CDR3, the DNA is TGCAGCGCCGCCCTAGCGGGATCGGGGGAGCTGTTTTTT.

The CDR3 DNA reads TGTGCCAGCAGCCTACCGGCAGGGCTCGACCAGAATGAAAAACTGTTTTTT. This translates into CASSLPAGLDQNEKLFF. V and J are TRBV7-9 and TRBJ1-4; TRBD1 is a possible D gene (5 bases). The CDR3 is made up of 17 amino acids. Looked up from germline, CDR1 is SEHNR and CDR2 is FQNEAQ (reference sequence). V dropped 5 bases and J dropped 5 bases, with 21 bases sitting between them.

The gene calls are TRBV11-2 and TRBJ1-2; D might be TRBD1 (5 bases). The CDR3 length is 13 residues. Germline V CDR1 and CDR2: SGHAT, FQNNGV. V was cut by 1 base and J by 6 bases, with 9 bases left in between. CDR3 coding DNA: TGTGCCAGCAGCTTAGGGGGACGCGATGGCTACACCTTC. Protein: CASSLGGRDGYTF.

The chain has TRBV27 and TRBJ1-1, with a possible D match to TRBD1 (6 bases). Looked up from germline, CDR1 is MNHEY and CDR2 is SMNVEV (reference sequence). V lost 4 bases and J lost 4, with 16 bases in between. The CDR3 has 15 amino acids. In DNA, the CDR3 is TGTGCCAGCAGTTCTTGGGGGGCTGGGGTCACTGAAGCTTTCTTT. Protein product: CASSSWGAGVTEAFF.

The chain couples TRBV5-8 to TRBJ2-1; D might be TRBD1 (6 bases). The V gene lost 3 bases and the J gene lost 5 bases, with 27 bases spanning the gap. The CDR3 has 19 residues. CDR1 is SGHTS and CDR2 is YDEGEE in the germline V gene. The CDR3 DNA reads TGTGCCAGCAGCTCCCTAATACAGGGTCCGGCGAGCTTTGACAATGAGCAGTTCTTC. Protein: CASSSLIQGPASFDNEQFF.

The CDR3 spells CASSGWTGEVSPLHF. For the CDR3, the DNA is TGTGCCAGCAGCGGGTGGACAGGAGAGGTCTCACCCCTCCACTTT. This chain joins TRBV6-1 and TRBJ1-6; 7 nucleotides agree with TRBD1. The V gene's germline CDR1 is MNHNS and CDR2 SASEGT. V lost 6 bases to trimming and J lost 10 bases; unmatched junction nucleotides: 12. The CDR3 loop spans 15 amino acids.

The chain combines TRBV19 with TRBJ2-1; D remains unclear. The CDR3 loop spans 12 amino acids. Germline CDR1 is LNHDA and CDR2 is SQIVND (reference sequence). Trimming removed 5 bases from V and 7 bases from J, with 9 bases in between. DNA for the CDR3: TGTGCCAGTAGTGGTTGGGCAAATGAGCAGTTCTTC. As protein: CASSGWANEQFF.

The CDR3 loop reads CASSLASEVPYNEQFF. The DNA for the CDR3 is TGTGCCAGCAGCTTGGCCTCGGAGGTTCCCTACAATGAGCAGTTCTTC. The chain recombines TRBV5-6 with TRBJ2-1, with D possibly being TRBD2 (5 bases). The CDR3 covers 16 residues. Germline V gene sequence: CDR1 SGHDT, CDR2 YYEEEE. V lost 0 bases and J 2 bases, leaving 12 bases between the germline ends.

The CDR3 here is CASSELGTTSTDTQYF. CDR3 DNA: TGTGCCAGCAGTGAACTGGGGACTACCAGCACAGATACGCAGTATTTT. This rearrangement joins TRBV2 to TRBJ2-3; 7 positions match TRBD2. CDR1 and CDR2 from the germline V gene are SNHLY and FYNNEI. This CDR3 is built from 16 residues. V gave up 2 bases and J gave up 0 bases; unmatched junction bases: 5.

The chain recombines TRBV19 with TRBJ1-1, with D perhaps matching TRBD1 (5 bases). This CDR3 spans 13 amino acids. Germline CDR1 reads LNHDA; CDR2 reads SQIVND (reference sequence). Trimming removed 3 bases at V and 1 base at J, with 6 bases between. CDR3 bases: TGTGCCAGTAGTATCGGACAGAACACTGAAGCTTTCTTT. It is translated as CASSIGQNTEAFF.